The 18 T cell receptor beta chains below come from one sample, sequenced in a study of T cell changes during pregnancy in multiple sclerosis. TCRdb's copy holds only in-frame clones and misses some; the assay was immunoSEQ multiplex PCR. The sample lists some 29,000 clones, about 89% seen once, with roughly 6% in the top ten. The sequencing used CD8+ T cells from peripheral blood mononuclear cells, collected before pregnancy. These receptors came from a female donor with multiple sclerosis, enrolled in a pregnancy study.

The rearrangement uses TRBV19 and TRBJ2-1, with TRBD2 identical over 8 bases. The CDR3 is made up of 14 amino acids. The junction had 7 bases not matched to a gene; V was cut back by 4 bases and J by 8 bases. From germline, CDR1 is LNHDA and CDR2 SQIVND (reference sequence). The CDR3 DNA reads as TGTGCCAGTAGTACGGGACTAGGGGGGGATGAGCAGTTCTTC. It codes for CASSTGLGGDEQFF. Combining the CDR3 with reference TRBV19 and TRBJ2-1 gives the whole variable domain DGGITQSPKYLFRKEGQNVTLSCEQNLNHDAMYWYRQDPGQGLRLIYYSQIVNDFQKGDIAEGYSVSREKKESFPLTVTSAQKNPTAFYLCASSTGLGGDEQFFGPGTRLTVL.

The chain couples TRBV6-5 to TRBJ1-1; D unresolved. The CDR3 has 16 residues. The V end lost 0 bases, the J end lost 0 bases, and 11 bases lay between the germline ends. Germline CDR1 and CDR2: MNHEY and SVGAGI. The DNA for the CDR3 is TGTGCCAGCAGTTACTCAGAGGGTGGGGTGAACACTGAAGCTTTCTTT. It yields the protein CASSYSEGGVNTEAFF.

The CDR3 region is CASSQTGGGGYTF. For the CDR3, the DNA is TGTGCCAGCAGCCAAACAGGGGGAGGTGGCTACACCTTC. This chain links TRBV14 with TRBJ1-2; TRBD1 matches 8 bases. The trim removed 2 bases at V and 7 bases at J, leaving 3 bases unmatched. The CDR3 loop spans 13 amino acids. The germline V gene encodes CDR1 SGHDN and CDR2 FVKESK.

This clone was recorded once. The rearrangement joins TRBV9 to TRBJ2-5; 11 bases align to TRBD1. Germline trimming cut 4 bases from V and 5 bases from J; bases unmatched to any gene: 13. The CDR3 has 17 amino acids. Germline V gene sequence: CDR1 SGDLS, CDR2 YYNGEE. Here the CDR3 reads CASSRSSGTGGLETQYF. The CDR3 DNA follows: TGTGCCAGCAGCAGAAGTTCCGGGACAGGGGGTTTGGAGACCCAGTACTTC. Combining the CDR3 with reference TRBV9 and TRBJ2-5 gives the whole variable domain DSGVTQTPKHLITATGQRVTLRCSPRSGDLSVYWYQQSLDQGLQFLIQYYNGEERAKGNILERFSAQQFPDLHSELNLSSLELGDSALYFCASSRSSGTGGLETQYFGPGTRLLVL.

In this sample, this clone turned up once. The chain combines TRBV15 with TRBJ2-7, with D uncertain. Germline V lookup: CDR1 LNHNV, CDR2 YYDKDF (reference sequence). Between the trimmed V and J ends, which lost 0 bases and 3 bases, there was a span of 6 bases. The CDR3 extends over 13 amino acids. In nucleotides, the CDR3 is TGTGCCACCAGCAGAGATTTTAGCTACGAGCAGTACTTC. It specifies CATSRDFSYEQYF.

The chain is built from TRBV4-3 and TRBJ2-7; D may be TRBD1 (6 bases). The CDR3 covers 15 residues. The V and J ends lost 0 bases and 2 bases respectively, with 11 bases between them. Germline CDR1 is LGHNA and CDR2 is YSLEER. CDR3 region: CASSQDWDTTYEQYF. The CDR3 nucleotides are TGCGCCAGCAGCCAAGACTGGGACACAACCTACGAGCAGTACTTC.

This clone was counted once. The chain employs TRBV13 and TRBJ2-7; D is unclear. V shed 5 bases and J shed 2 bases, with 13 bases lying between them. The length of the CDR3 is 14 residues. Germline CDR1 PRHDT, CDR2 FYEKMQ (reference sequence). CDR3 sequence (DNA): TGTGCCAGCAGCCCCTCTAACGTTGCCTACGAGCAGTACTTC. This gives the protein CASSPSNVAYEQYF.

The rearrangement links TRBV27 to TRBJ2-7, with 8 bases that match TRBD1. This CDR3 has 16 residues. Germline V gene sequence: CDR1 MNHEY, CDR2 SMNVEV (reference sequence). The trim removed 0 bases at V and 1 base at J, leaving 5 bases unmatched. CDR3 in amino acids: CASSLSVQGASYEQYF. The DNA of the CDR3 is TGTGCCAGCAGTTTATCGGTCCAGGGGGCTTCCTACGAGCAGTACTTC.

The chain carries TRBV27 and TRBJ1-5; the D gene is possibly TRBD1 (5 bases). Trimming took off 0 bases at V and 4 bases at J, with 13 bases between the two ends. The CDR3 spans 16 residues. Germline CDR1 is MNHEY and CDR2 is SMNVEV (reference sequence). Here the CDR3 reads CASSLSAGRPNQPQHF. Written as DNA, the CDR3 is TGTGCCAGCAGTTTATCGGCAGGGAGGCCTAATCAGCCCCAGCATTTT.

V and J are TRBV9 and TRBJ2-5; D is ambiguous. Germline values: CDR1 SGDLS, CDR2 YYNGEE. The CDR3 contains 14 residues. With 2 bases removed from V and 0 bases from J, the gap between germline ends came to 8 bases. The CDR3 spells CASSVGNHQETQYF. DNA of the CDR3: TGTGCCAGCAGCGTTGGCAATCACCAAGAGACCCAGTACTTC.

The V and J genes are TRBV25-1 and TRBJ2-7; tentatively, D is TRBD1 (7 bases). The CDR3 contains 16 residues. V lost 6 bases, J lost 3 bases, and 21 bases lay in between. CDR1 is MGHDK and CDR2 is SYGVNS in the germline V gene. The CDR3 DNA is TGTGCCAGCAGCGAACGCCCATCCAGGGGGGTCTACGAGCAGTACTTC. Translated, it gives CASSERPSRGVYEQYF.

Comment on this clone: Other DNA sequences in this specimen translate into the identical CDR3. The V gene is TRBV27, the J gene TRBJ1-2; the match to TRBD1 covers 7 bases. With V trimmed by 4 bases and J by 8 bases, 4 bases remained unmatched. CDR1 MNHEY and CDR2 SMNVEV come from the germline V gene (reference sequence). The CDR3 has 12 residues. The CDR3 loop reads CASSSYRGGYTF. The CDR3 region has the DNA TGTGCCAGCAGTTCCTACAGGGGCGGCTACACCTTC.

The CDR3 loop reads CAINQGDSPLHF. Written as DNA, the CDR3 is TGTGCCATCAATCAGGGGGATTCACCCCTCCACTTT. This sequence joins TRBV6-1 and TRBJ1-6; TRBD1 agrees at 7 bases. The V and J ends lost 10 bases and 8 bases, in that order; junction bases with no gene match: 5. The CDR3 loop spans 12 amino acids. Germline V gene data show CDR1 as MNHNS and CDR2 as SASEGT.

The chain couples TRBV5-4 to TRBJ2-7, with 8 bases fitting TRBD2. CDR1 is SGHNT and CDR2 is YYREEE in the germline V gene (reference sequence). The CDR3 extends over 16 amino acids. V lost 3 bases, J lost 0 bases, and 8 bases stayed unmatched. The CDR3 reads CASSSRGGLSSYEQYF. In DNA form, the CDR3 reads TGTGCCAGCAGCTCCCGGGGGGGCCTGAGCTCCTACGAGCAGTACTTC.

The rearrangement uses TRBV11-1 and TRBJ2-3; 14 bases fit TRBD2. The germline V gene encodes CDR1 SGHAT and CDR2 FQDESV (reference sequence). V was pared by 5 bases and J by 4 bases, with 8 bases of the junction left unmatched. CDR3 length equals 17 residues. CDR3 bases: TGTGCCAGCAGCGCCCTACCGACTAGCGGGAGGGCAGATACGCAGTATTTT. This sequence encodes CASSALPTSGRADTQYF.

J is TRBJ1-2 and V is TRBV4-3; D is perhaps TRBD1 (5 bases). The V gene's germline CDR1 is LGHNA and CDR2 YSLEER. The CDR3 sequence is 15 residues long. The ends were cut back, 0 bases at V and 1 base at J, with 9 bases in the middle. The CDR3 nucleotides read TGCGCCAGCAGCCAAGAAAGACAGAGTAACTATGGCTACACCTTC. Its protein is CASSQERQSNYGYTF.

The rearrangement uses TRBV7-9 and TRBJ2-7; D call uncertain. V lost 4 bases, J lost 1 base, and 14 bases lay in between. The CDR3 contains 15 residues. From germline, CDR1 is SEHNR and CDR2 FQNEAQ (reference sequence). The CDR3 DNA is TGTGCCAGCAGCTCCCTCCAATCGGGTTCCTACGAGCAGTACTTC. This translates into CASSSLQSGSYEQYF.

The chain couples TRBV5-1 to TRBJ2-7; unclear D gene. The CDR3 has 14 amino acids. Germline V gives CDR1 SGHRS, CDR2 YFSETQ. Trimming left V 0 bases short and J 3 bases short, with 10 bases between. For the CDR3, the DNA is TGCGCCAGCAGCTTGGCCGGGTATAACTACGAGCAGTACTTC. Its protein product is CASSLAGYNYEQYF.